The rows below give T cell receptor beta chains drawn from one sample of a study of T cell responses to AZD1222 COVID-19 vaccine. Clones were read by immunoSEQ multiplex PCR, and TCRdb kept only the in-frame ones, dropping some. This sample has 95,000 to 150,000 clones, with 92% found just once. Sequences were derived from peripheral blood, sampled 28 days after the second AZD1222 dose. The receptor set was obtained from an adult who received the AZD1222 COVID-19 vaccine. Each CDR3 is given without its conserved first and last residue. The order of the fields is CDR3 protein, J gene, D gene, V gene. D genes are given only for firm matches.

CDR3aa: ASSPPGIYEQY
j_gene: TRBJ2-7
d_gene: NA
v_gene: TRBV18

CDR3aa: ASSRQGGNNEQF
j_gene: TRBJ2-1
d_gene: TRBD1
v_gene: TRBV27

CDR3aa: ASSVTDTQY
j_gene: TRBJ2-3
d_gene: NA
v_gene: TRBV2

CDR3aa: ASSYGTSGSYEQY
j_gene: TRBJ2-7
d_gene: TRBD2
v_gene: TRBV6-5

CDR3aa: ASSYGTSGNNEQF
j_gene: TRBJ2-1
d_gene: TRBD2
v_gene: TRBV7-2

CDR3aa: ATSDTKRYGNTIY
j_gene: TRBJ1-3
d_gene: NA
v_gene: TRBV24-1

CDR3aa: ASSFYTSGSFEQF
j_gene: TRBJ2-1
d_gene: TRBD2
v_gene: TRBV5-4

CDR3aa: ASSGRDRYGYT
j_gene: TRBJ1-2
d_gene: NA
v_gene: TRBV27

CDR3aa: ASASSYNSPLH
j_gene: TRBJ1-6
d_gene: NA
v_gene: TRBV6-5

CDR3aa: ASSLHKGGSSYNSPLH
j_gene: TRBJ1-6
d_gene: NA
v_gene: TRBV19

CDR3aa: ATSGQTLQETQY
j_gene: TRBJ2-5
d_gene: NA
v_gene: TRBV19